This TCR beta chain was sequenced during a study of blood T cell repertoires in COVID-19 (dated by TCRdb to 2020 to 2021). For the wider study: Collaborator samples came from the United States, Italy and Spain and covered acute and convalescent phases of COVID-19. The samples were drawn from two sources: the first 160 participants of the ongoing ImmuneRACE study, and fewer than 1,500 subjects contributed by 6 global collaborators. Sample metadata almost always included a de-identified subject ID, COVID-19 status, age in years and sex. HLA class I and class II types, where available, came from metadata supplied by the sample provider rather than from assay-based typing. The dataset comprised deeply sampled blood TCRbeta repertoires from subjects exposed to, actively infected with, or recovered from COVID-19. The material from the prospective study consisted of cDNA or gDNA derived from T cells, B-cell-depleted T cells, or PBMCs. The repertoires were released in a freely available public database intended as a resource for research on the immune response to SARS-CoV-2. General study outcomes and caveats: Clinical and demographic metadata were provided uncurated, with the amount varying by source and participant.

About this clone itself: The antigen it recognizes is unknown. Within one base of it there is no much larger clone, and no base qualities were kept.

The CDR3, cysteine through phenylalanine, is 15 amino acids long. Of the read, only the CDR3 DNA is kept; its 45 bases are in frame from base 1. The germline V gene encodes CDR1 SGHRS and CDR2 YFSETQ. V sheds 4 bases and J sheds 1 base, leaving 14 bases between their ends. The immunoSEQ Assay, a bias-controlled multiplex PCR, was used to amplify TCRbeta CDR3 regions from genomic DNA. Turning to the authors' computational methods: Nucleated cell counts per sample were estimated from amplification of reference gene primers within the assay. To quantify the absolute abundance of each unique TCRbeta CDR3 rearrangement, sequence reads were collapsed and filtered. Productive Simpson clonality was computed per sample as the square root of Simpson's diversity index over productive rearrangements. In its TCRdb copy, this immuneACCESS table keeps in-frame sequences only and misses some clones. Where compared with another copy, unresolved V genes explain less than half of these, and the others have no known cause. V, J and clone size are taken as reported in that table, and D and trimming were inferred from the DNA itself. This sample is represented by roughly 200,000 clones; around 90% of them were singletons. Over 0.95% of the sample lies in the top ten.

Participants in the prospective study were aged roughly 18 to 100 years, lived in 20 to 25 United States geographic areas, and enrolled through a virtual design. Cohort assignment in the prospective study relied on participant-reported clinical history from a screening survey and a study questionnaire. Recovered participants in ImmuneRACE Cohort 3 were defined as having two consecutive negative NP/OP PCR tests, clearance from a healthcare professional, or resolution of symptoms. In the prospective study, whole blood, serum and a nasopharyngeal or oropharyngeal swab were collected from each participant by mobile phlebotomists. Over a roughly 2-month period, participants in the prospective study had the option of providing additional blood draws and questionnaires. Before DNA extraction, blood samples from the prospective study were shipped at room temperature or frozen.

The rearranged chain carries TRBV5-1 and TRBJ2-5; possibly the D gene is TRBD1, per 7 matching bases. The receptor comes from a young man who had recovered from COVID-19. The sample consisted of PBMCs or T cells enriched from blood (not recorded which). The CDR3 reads CASSPGGSTQETQYF. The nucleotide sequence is TGCGCCAGCAGCCCAGGGGGGTCGACCCAAGAGACCCAGTACTTC.